This T cell receptor beta chain was sequenced in a study of early T cells in non-severe SARS-CoV-2 infection. This CDR3 is built from 12 residues. CDR1 is SGHNT, CDR2 YYREEE, per germline (reference sequence). V lost 5 bases to trimming and J lost 4 bases, with 9 bases between them. Only a few counts were recorded for this clonotype. TCRdb fed the 5' RACE reads into MiXCR, producing one record per CDR3 protein. The data show tens of thousands of distinct CDR3 sequences, with around an eighth seen just once and under 8% held by the top ten. This chain links TRBV5-4 with TRBJ2-5, with D hard to call. This receptor was obtained from an adult who was a healthcare worker with PCR-confirmed SARS-CoV-2 infection or an uninfected control (not recorded which). The source material was whole blood. CDR3 amino acids: CASREGTETQYF. CDR3 coding DNA: TGTGCCAGCAGGGAAGGAACAGAGACCCAGTACTTC.